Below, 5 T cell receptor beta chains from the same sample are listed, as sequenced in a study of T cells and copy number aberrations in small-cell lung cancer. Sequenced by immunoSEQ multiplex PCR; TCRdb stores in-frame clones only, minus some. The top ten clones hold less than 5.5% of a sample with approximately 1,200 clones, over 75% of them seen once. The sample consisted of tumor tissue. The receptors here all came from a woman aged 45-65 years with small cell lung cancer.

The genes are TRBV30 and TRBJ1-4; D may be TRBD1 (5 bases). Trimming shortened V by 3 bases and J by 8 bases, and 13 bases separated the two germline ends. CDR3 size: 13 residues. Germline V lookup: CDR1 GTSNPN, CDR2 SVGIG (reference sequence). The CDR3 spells CAWRWDFGEKLFF. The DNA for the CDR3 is TGTGCCTGGAGATGGGACTTTGGCGAAAAACTGTTTTTT.

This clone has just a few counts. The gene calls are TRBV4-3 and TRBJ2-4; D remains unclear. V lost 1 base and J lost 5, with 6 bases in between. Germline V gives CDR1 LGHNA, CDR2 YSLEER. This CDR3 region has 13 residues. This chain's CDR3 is CASSQVGENIQYF. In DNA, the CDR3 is TGCGCCAGCAGCCAAGTTGGGGAAAACATTCAGTACTTC.

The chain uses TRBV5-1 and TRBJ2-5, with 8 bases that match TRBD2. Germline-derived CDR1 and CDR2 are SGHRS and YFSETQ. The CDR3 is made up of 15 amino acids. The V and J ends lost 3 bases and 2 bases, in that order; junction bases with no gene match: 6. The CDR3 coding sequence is TGCGCCAGCAGCTGGGGGGCGGGAGGACAAGAGACCCAGTACTTC. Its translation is CASSWGAGGQETQYF.

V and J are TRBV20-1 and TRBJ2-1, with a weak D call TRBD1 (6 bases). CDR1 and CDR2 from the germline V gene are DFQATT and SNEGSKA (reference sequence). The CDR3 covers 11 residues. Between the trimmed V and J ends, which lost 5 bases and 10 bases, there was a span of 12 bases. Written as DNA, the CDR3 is TGCAGTGCTCCTACAGGGCTGGAGCAGTTCTTC. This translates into CSAPTGLEQFF.

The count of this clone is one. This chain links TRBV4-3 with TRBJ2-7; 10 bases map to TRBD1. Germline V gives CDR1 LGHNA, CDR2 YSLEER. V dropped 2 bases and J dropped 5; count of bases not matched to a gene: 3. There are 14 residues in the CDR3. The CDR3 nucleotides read TGCGCCAGCAGCCAAACGACAGGGGGCCACGAGCAGTACTTC. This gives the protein CASSQTTGGHEQYF.